This T cell receptor beta chain was recovered during a study of blood T cell repertoires in COVID-19. Study at large: Acute-phase and convalescent COVID-19 samples originated in the United States, Italy and Spain.

All enrollees were roughly 18 to 89 years old and from some 24 US areas. Cohorts were assigned according to the clinical history that participants reported. Recovery meant two consecutive negative NP/OP PCR tests, professional clearance, or resolved symptoms. Repertoires were generated with immunoSEQ multiplex PCR, while TCRdb's copy carries only in-frame clones and drops some. The table shows about 380,000 clones, with roughly 91% occurring only once. Input material: PBMCs or T cells enriched from blood (not recorded which). This clonotype originated in a woman aged 18-29 years who had recovered from COVID-19.

The CDR3 here is CASSTSGTTDTQYF. CDR3 bases: TGTGCCAGTAGTACTAGCGGCACCACAGATACGCAGTATTTT. V and J are TRBV19 and TRBJ2-3; the match to TRBD2 covers 7 bases. The CDR3 loop spans 14 amino acids. The V segment lost 4 bases and the J segment 2 bases; nucleotides outside the gene matches: 3. Germline V gene data show CDR1 as LNHDA and CDR2 as SQIVND (reference sequence). The entire variable domain, with the rest obtained from reference TRBV19 and TRBJ2-3, is as follows: DGGITQSPKYLFRKEGQNVTLSCEQNLNHDAMYWYRQDPGQGLRLIYYSQIVNDFQKGDIAEGYSVSREKKESFPLTVTSAQKNPTAFYLCASSTSGTTDTQYFGPGTRLTVL.